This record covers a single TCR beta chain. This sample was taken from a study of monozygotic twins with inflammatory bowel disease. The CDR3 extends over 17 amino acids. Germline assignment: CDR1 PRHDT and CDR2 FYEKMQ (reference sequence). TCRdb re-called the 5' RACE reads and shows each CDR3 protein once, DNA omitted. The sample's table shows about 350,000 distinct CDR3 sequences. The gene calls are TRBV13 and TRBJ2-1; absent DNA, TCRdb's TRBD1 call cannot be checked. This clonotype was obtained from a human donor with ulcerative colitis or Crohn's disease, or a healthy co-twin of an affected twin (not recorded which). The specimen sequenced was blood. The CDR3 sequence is CASIPPVWGAPYNEQFF. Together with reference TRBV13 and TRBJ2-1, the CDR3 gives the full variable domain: AAGVIQSPRHLIKEKRETATLKCYPIPRHDTVYWYQQGPGQDPQFLISFYEKMQSDKGSIPDRFSAQQFSDYHSELNMSSLELGDSALYFCASIPPVWGAPYNEQFFGPGTRLTVL.